What follows is one TCR beta chain and its context. Cells sorted as Tregs were CD4+, CD25+ and CD127-/low. Looked up from germline, CDR1 is ENHRY and CDR2 is SYGVKD. With 6 bases removed from V and 0 bases from J, the gap between germline ends came to 15 bases. The CDR3 has 15 amino acids. Constant-region reverse primers amplified full-length variable regions, followed by semi-nested Nested Universal Primer A PCR. TCRdb re-derived calls from the 5' RACE reads in MiXCR, one entry per CDR3 protein. The sample contains 50,000 to 60,000 distinct CDR3 sequences, around 21% of which appear only once. This chain uses TRBV10-3 with TRBJ2-7; D is tentatively TRBD1 or TRBD2 (5 bases each). Sequenced: tumor-infiltrating Tregs sorted from the breast tumor. The sequence came from a female donor with breast cancer. CDR3 DNA: TGTGCCATCAGGCCGGGGCAGTTTACCTCCTACGAGCAGTACTTC. Its protein product is CAIRPGQFTSYEQYF.